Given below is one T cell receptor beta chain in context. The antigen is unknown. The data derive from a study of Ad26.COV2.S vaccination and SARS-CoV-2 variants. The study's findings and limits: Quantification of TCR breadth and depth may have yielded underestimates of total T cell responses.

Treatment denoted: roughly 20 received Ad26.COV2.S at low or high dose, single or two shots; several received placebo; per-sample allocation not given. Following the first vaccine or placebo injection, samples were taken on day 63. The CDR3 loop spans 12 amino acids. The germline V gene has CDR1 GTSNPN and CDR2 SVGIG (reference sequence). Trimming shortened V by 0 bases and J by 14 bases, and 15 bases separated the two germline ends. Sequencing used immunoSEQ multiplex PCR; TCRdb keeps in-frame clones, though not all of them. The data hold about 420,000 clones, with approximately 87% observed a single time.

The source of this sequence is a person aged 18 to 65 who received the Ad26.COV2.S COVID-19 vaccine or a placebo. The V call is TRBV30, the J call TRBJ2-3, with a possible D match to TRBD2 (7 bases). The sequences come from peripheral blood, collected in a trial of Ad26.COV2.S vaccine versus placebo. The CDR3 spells CAWSVVSGGGYF. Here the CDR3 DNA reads TGTGCCTGGAGTGTTGTATCGGGGGGCGGGTATTTT.